Presented here are 27 T cell receptor beta chains from one specimen sequenced in a study of early T cells in non-severe SARS-CoV-2 infection. TCRdb recomputed calls from the 5' RACE reads with MiXCR, one row per CDR3 protein. Of some 100,000 distinct CDR3 sequences in the sample, roughly 14% are singletons; the top ten hold approximately 0.5%. Sequencing input: whole blood. The receptors shown here come from an adult who was a healthcare worker with PCR-confirmed SARS-CoV-2 infection or an uninfected control (not recorded which).

Only a few counts were recorded for this clonotype. The V and J genes are TRBV3-1 and TRBJ2-5; 7 bases are a match to TRBD2. This CDR3 contains 18 residues. Losses at the gene ends were 1 base for V and 0 bases for J; bases not matched to a gene: 11. Germline V gene sequence: CDR1 LGHDT, CDR2 YNNKEL (reference sequence). The CDR3 DNA reads TGTGCCAGCAGCCAAGTGCCAGCGGGGATGCGGTACCAAGAGACCCAGTACTTC. Encoded protein: CASSQVPAGMRYQETQYF.

The chain is built from TRBV7-6 and TRBJ2-1; tentative D call: TRBD1 (5 bases). Trimming removed 2 bases at V and 10 bases at J, with 18 bases between. Germline-derived CDR1 and CDR2 are SGHVS and FNYEAQ. This CDR3 comprises 15 residues. The CDR3 coding sequence is TGTGCCAGCAGCTTAAGTGGACATTCCCTCGAGGAGCAGTTCTTC. Encoded protein: CASSLSGHSLEEQFF.

The chain recombines TRBV7-9 with TRBJ2-7; tentatively, D is TRBD2 (5 bases). Germline CDR1 and CDR2: SEHNR and FQNEAQ (reference sequence). Trimming removed 4 bases from V and 3 bases from J, with 13 bases in between. The CDR3 contains 14 residues. CDR3 coding DNA: TGTGCCAGCAGCTCCTCCGGGATACACTACGAGCAGTACGTC. Protein sequence: CASSSSGIHYEQYV.

The J gene is TRBJ2-2, the V gene TRBV29-1; the match to TRBD1 covers 10 bases. V lost 8 bases, J lost 3 bases, and 6 bases stayed unmatched. The CDR3 consists of 14 residues. The germline gives CDR1 SQVTM, CDR2 ANQGSEA. As DNA, the CDR3 is TGCAGCATTCGACAGGGGGCGGACACCGGGGAGCTGTTTTTT. Protein product: CSIRQGADTGELFF.

V gene TRBV9 combines with J gene TRBJ2-3; D may be TRBD2 (6 bases). V dropped 5 bases and J dropped 0 bases, with 13 bases sitting between them. Germline CDR1 reads SGDLS; CDR2 reads YYNGEE. The CDR3 sequence is 15 residues long. CDR3 loop: CASSLGGWSTDTQYF. CDR3 DNA: TGTGCCAGCAGTCTGGGGGGTTGGAGCACAGATACGCAGTATTTT.

The rearrangement links TRBV6-6 to TRBJ1-2; D may be TRBD1 (6 bases). From germline, CDR1 is MNHNY and CDR2 SVGAGI (reference sequence). CDR3 length equals 12 residues. The germline V and J ends were trimmed by 6 bases and 8 bases, with 13 bases remaining between them. The CDR3 sequence is CASSSFGQGYTF. As DNA, the CDR3 is TGTGCCAGCAGCTCATTTGGACAGGGCTACACCTTC.

The gene calls are TRBV6-1 and TRBJ1-2, with D perhaps TRBD1 (6 bases). The CDR3 sequence is 15 residues long. V was cut by 1 base and J by 4 bases, with 13 bases left in between. CDR1 is MNHNS and CDR2 is SASEGT in the germline V gene. CDR3 sequence reads: CASSEGLGQSYGYTF. CDR3 sequence (DNA): TGTGCCAGCAGTGAAGGTCTTGGACAGTCCTATGGCTACACCTTC.

This clonotype has at least ten counts. The CDR3, as DNA: TGCAGTGCTAACAGCTATAATTCACCCCTCCACTTT. This translates into CSANSYNSPLHF. The chain employs TRBV20-1 and TRBJ1-6, with D unresolved. The V end was cut by 4 bases, the J end by 3 bases, with 4 bases between. This CDR3 is 12 amino acids long. Germline V gene data show CDR1 as DFQATT and CDR2 as SNEGSKA (reference sequence).

This clonotype was counted ten times or more. The rearrangement uses TRBV6-1 and TRBJ1-5; D unclear. The length of the CDR3 is 13 residues. Germline assignment: CDR1 MNHNS and CDR2 SASEGT. V was trimmed by 2 bases and J by 4 bases, leaving 6 bases between them. In nucleotides, the CDR3 is TGTGCCAGCAGTGAATCGGGGAATCAGCCCCAGCATTTT. Its translation is CASSESGNQPQHF.

This clonotype appeared a few times. The chain joins TRBV2 to TRBJ1-1, with D tentatively TRBD1 (6 bases). CDR3 size: 16 residues. V lost 5 bases, J lost 2 bases, and 18 bases lay in between. Germline V gene sequence: CDR1 SNHLY, CDR2 FYNNEI. The CDR3 spells CASSLRGWPPNTEAFF. In nucleotides, the CDR3 is TGTGCCAGCAGTCTCAGGGGTTGGCCCCCAAACACTGAAGCTTTCTTT.

This clonotype was found a few times. The gene calls are TRBV2 and TRBJ1-4; the D gene is possibly TRBD1 (6 bases). Per germline, CDR1 SNHLY and CDR2 FYNNEI. Between the trimmed V and J ends, which lost 6 bases and 5 bases, there was a span of 13 bases. The CDR3 consists of 14 residues. CDR3: CASRIDGGNEKLFF. Written as DNA, the CDR3 is TGTGCCAGCAGGATAGACGGGGGCAATGAAAAACTGTTTTTT.

The CDR3 DNA follows: TGTGCCAGCAGCCTCCCGGGTAAACGGTCGAATAGGGATGAGACCCAGTACTTC. Translating gives CASSLPGKRSNRDETQYF. The genes are TRBV5-4 and TRBJ2-5; no clear D gene. The CDR3 length is 18 residues. Between the trimmed V and J ends, which lost 4 bases and 5 bases, there was a span of 27 bases. From germline, CDR1 is SGHNT and CDR2 YYREEE (reference sequence).

This rearrangement joins TRBV27 to TRBJ2-1, with 12 nucleotides matching TRBD2. The CDR3 extends over 17 amino acids. Germline V lookup: CDR1 MNHEY, CDR2 SMNVEV (reference sequence). With V trimmed by 5 bases and J by 1 base, 6 bases remained unmatched. The CDR3 coding sequence is TGTGCCAGCAGTCCCCGACTAGCGGGGGCTTCCTACAATGAGCAGTTCTTC. Translated: CASSPRLAGASYNEQFF.

The chain joins TRBV15 to TRBJ2-7; a possible D gene is TRBD2 (6 bases). Trimming cost V 1 base and J 1 base, with 11 bases left between them. The CDR3 has 15 residues. Germline CDR1 is LNHNV and CDR2 is YYDKDF (reference sequence). The CDR3 bases are TGTGCCACCAGCAGAGTTTCGGCGGGATCCTACGAGCAGTACGTC. Translated, it gives CATSRVSAGSYEQYV.

This clonotype was seen many times. This rearrangement joins TRBV11-1 to TRBJ2-1; D might be TRBD1 (7 bases). Per germline, CDR1 SGHAT and CDR2 FQDESV (reference sequence). V shed 5 bases and J shed 6 bases, with 20 bases lying between them. The CDR3 totals 16 residues. CDR3 in amino acids: CASSPRQGGVANEQFF. CDR3 bases: TGTGCCAGCAGCCCCCGCCAGGGGGGCGTCGCCAATGAGCAGTTCTTC.

The chain is built from TRBV13 and TRBJ2-7; no clear D. Trimming removed 5 bases from V and 0 bases from J, with 11 bases in between. Germline CDR1 PRHDT, CDR2 FYEKMQ (reference sequence). The CDR3 runs to 14 residues. CDR3 nucleotide sequence: TGTGCCAGCAGCCCCGGGCAAAGCTCCTACGAGCAGTACGTC. Its protein product is CASSPGQSSYEQYV.

This clonotype was seen a handful of times. The V call is TRBV7-3, the J call TRBJ2-5; D is unresolved. The V and J ends lost 0 bases and 0 bases respectively, with 2 bases between them. The CDR3 covers 13 residues. Germline lookup yields CDR1 SGHTA and CDR2 FQGTGA. Written as DNA, the CDR3 is TGTGCCAGCAGCTTAACGTACCAAGAGACCCAGTACTTC. Translating gives CASSLTYQETQYF.

This clonotype has just a few counts. This chain joins TRBV5-4 and TRBJ1-1; 7 bases fit TRBD1. V lost 4 bases, J lost 1 base, and 4 bases stayed unmatched. The CDR3 contains 14 residues. Germline V gives CDR1 SGHNT, CDR2 YYREEE (reference sequence). The CDR3 DNA sequence: TGTGCCAGCAGCCCGAGACAGGGGAACACTGAAGCTTTCTTT. Translating it yields CASSPRQGNTEAFF.

Many counts were recorded for this clonotype. The V call is TRBV10-2, the J call TRBJ2-7; perhaps TRBD2 as D (6 bases). The germline CDR1 and CDR2 sequences are WSHSY and SAAADI. Trimming removed 6 bases from V and 4 bases from J, with 7 bases in between. The length of the CDR3 is 11 residues. The CDR3 region has the DNA TGCGCCAGCAGGGAGGGTTACGAGCAGTACGTC. Translation gives CASREGYEQYV.

The chain carries TRBV11-2 and TRBJ2-5; TRBD1 matches 8 bases. Germline loops: CDR1 SGHAT, CDR2 FQNNGV. This CDR3 spans 17 amino acids. V shed 5 bases, J shed 3 bases, and the junction held 14 bases outside the gene matches. The CDR3 loop reads CASSTTQTGVLEETQYF. For the CDR3, the DNA is TGTGCCAGCAGCACGACTCAGACAGGGGTCTTAGAAGAGACCCAGTACTTC.

The chain couples TRBV9 to TRBJ1-6, with TRBD1 as a possible D gene (5 bases). The CDR3 totals 15 residues. The germline V gene encodes CDR1 SGDLS and CDR2 YYNGEE. V was pared by 3 bases and J by 9 bases, with 16 bases between. CDR3 DNA: TGTGCCAGCAGCGGCAGGGTAGAAGCCTCTTCACCCCTCCACTTT. As protein: CASSGRVEASSPLHF.

The chain recombines TRBV21-1 with TRBJ2-7; TRBD1 reflects the table's D call only, with no check against the DNA. TRBV21-1 constitutes a pseudogene. CDR3 size: 14 residues. As DNA, the CDR3 is TGTGCCAGCAGGGACAGGCTAGGGAACTGCGAGCAGTACGTC. Translating gives CASRDRLGNCEQYV.

This clonotype was detected many times. The CDR3 here is CASSPEQGPYNYGYTF. CDR3 DNA sequence: TGTGCCAGCAGCCCGGAACAGGGCCCCTATAACTATGGCTACACCTTC. V and J are TRBV7-9 and TRBJ1-2, with D tentatively TRBD1 (6 bases). This CDR3 has 16 amino acids. Germline V lookup: CDR1 SEHNR, CDR2 FQNEAQ (reference sequence). Trimming shortened V by 5 bases and J by 1 base, and 17 bases separated the two germline ends.

This clonotype was recorded a few times. The V gene is TRBV5-5, the J gene TRBJ1-1; D is unclear. Between the trimmed V and J ends, which lost 0 bases and 8 bases, there was a span of 11 bases. Looked up from germline, CDR1 is SGHKS and CDR2 is YYEKEE (reference sequence). The CDR3 runs to 13 residues. The CDR3 coding sequence is TGTGCCAGCAGCTTGGTTCCGGCAGGAGAAGCTTTCTTT. Encoded protein: CASSLVPAGEAFF. The whole variable domain, remainder taken from reference TRBV5-5 and TRBJ1-1, is DAGVTQSPTHLIKTRGQQVTLRCSPISGHKSVSWYQQVLGQGPQFIFQYYEKEERGRGNFPDRFSARQFPNYSSELNVNALLLGDSALYLCASSLVPAGEAFFGQGTRLTVV.

This clonotype appeared many times. One junction end disagrees with the germline gene, perhaps due to a read error. The chain uses TRBV2 and TRBJ1-5, with D hard to call. This CDR3 comprises 13 residues. Per germline, CDR1 SNHLY and CDR2 FYNNEI. The CDR3 protein is CASREDTNQPQHF. In DNA, the CDR3 is TGTGCCAGCAGAGAAGACACCAATCAGCCCCAGCATTTT.

The CDR3 reads CASSLHTERAFPNQPQHF. CDR3 bases: TGTGCCAGCAGTTTACACACGGAGAGGGCTTTCCCCAATCAGCCCCAGCATTTT. This sequence joins TRBV28 and TRBJ1-5, with D uncertain. CDR1 is MDHEN, CDR2 SYDVKM, per germline. Trimming took off 2 bases at V and 3 bases at J, with 20 bases between the two ends. The CDR3 runs 18 residues.

The chain couples TRBV10-3 to TRBJ2-2, with 9 bases matching TRBD1. The V and J ends lost 2 bases and 1 base, in that order; junction bases with no gene match: 5. CDR3 size: 17 residues. Germline V lookup: CDR1 ENHRY, CDR2 SYGVKD. In nucleotides, the CDR3 is TGTGCCATCAGTGAGAATGGGGGACAGGGGAACACCGGGGAGCTGTTTTTT. This encodes CAISENGGQGNTGELFF.